This T cell receptor (beta chain) was identified in a study of cytomegalovirus exposure and HLA in healthy donors. In the PCR, 60 Vbeta and 13 Jbeta primers were used. The assay was immunoSEQ multiplex PCR, and TCRdb's table has in-frame clones only and misses some. The table lists under 200,000 clones, 75% to 90% of them singletons. Germline assignment: CDR1 SNHLY and CDR2 FYNNEI. V lost 4 bases to trimming and J lost 1 base, with 6 bases between them. The CDR3 extends over 13 amino acids. Sequences were obtained from PBMCs. J is TRBJ2-3 and V is TRBV2, with D perhaps matching TRBD2 (5 bases). The sequence was collected from a woman in her 30s in good health and CMV-seronegative. The CDR3 region has the DNA TGTGCCAGCAGTGCGGAGGGCACAGATACGCAGTATTTT. This codes for CASSAEGTDTQYF.